This T cell receptor beta chain was identified in a study of cytomegalovirus exposure and HLA in healthy donors. Study-level findings and limits: Later genetic work tied a missense DCLRE1C variant to beta-chain V and J trimming. The authors later found HLA-associated TCR beta chains more clonally expanded than equally common others.

With 60 Vbeta and 13 Jbeta primers, the PCR was carried out. Per the study methods: Roughly 10 million shared chains were among around 78 million unique TCR beta chains counted in a later analysis. Profiling relied on immunoSEQ multiplex PCR, and the TCRdb table lists in-frame clones only, not all of them. The DNA was the basis for D and trimming; V, J and clone size are from that table. The sample records roughly 190,000 clones, about four fifths being singletons. On this clone: Its target is not known.

The receptor's source is a man aged 35-49 years in good health and CMV-seropositive. The source material was PBMCs.

The CDR3 DNA sequence: TGCGCCAGCAGCACCGGGACTCCCACAGATACGCAGTATTTT. Its translation is CASSTGTPTDTQYF. The V call is TRBV5-1, the J call TRBJ2-3; D perhaps matches TRBD2 (6 bases). Germline V gives CDR1 SGHRS, CDR2 YFSETQ. Trimming stripped 4 bases from V and 2 bases from J, with 11 bases between. This CDR3 has 14 residues.